The next 14 T cell receptor beta chains were all read from a single sample in a study of blood T cell repertoires in COVID-19. Clones were read by immunoSEQ multiplex PCR, and TCRdb kept only the in-frame ones, dropping some. The sample contains over 80,000 clones, 70% to 90% of which appear only once. Sequencing used peripheral blood. The receptors derive from a woman older than 75 with acute or convalescent COVID-19.

Only one count was recorded for this clone. The CDR3 loop reads CASSYQTGSTDTQYF. As DNA, the CDR3 is TGTGCCAGCAGCTATCAGACAGGTAGCACAGATACGCAGTATTTT. The chain uses TRBV2 and TRBJ2-3, with D tentatively TRBD1 (6 bases). The CDR3 contains 15 residues. The germline V gene has CDR1 SNHLY and CDR2 FYNNEI. V lost 6 bases and J lost 0, with 13 bases in between.

This clone came up once. The chain has TRBV18 and TRBJ1-5; D unresolved. The CDR3 has 13 residues. The V end lost 2 bases, the J end lost 5 bases, and 7 bases lay between the germline ends. The germline V gene encodes CDR1 KGHSH and CDR2 LQKENI. CDR3 sequence reads: CASSPVQDQPQHF. DNA of the CDR3: TGTGCCAGCTCACCAGTACAAGATCAGCCCCAGCATTTT.

The chain recombines TRBV5-1 with TRBJ1-1, with TRBD1 matching 9 bases. The junction had 14 bases not matched to a gene; V was cut back by 4 bases and J by 4 bases. The CDR3 sequence is 17 residues long. Germline V gene lookup returns CDR1 SGHRS and CDR2 YFSETQ. CDR3 in amino acids: CASSRGGQGREGTEAFF. DNA of the CDR3: TGCGCCAGCAGCCGAGGGGGACAGGGTAGGGAGGGCACTGAAGCTTTCTTT.

Only a few counts were recorded for this clone. The chain uses TRBV19 and TRBJ2-3, with TRBD2 identical over 14 bases. Germline V gene data show CDR1 as LNHDA and CDR2 as SQIVND (reference sequence). With V trimmed by 3 bases and J by 0 bases, 8 bases remained unmatched. This CDR3 is 19 amino acids long. CDR3 amino acids: CASSIRLAGGPLSTDTQYF. The CDR3 DNA reads as TGTGCCAGTAGTATTCGACTAGCGGGAGGGCCGCTTAGCACAGATACGCAGTATTTT.

The chain links TRBV5-6 to TRBJ2-5; tentatively, D is TRBD1 (6 bases). The germline V gene encodes CDR1 SGHDT and CDR2 YYEEEE. The CDR3 contains 17 residues. With 1 base removed from V and 0 bases from J, the gap between germline ends came to 16 bases. The CDR3 region has the DNA TGTGCCAGCAGCTTGTCCAGGGGAACTTCGTACCAAGAGACCCAGTACTTC. Translating gives CASSLSRGTSYQETQYF.

For the CDR3, the DNA is TGTGCCAGCAGCTTAGACGGGAGTTGGCAAGAGACCCAGTACTTC. Protein: CASSLDGSWQETQYF. The J gene is TRBJ2-5, the V gene TRBV7-2; maybe TRBD2 (6 bases). Germline lookup yields CDR1 SGHTA and CDR2 FQGNSA. The CDR3 is 15 amino acids. Trimming removed 1 base from V and 2 bases from J, with 11 bases in between.

V gene TRBV6-5 combines with J gene TRBJ2-2; maybe TRBD1 (6 bases). Germline V gene sequence: CDR1 MNHEY, CDR2 SVGAGI. V was pared by 6 bases and J by 0 bases, with 11 bases between. CDR3 length: 15 residues. The CDR3 here is CASRAGTTNTGELFF. In DNA form, the CDR3 reads TGTGCCAGCAGAGCCGGGACAACGAACACCGGGGAGCTGTTTTTT.

CDR3 amino acids: CASSLVAGFNSPLHF. The CDR3 region has the DNA TGTGCCAGCAGCTTAGTGGCAGGGTTTAATTCACCCCTCCACTTT. The chain combines TRBV7-9 with TRBJ1-6; D perhaps matches TRBD1 (5 bases). This CDR3 is 15 amino acids long. The germline V gene encodes CDR1 SEHNR and CDR2 FQNEAQ (reference sequence). The ends were cut back, 1 base at V and 6 bases at J, with 10 bases in the middle.

The chain uses TRBV7-9 and TRBJ1-3, with D uncertain. V was cut by 6 bases and J by 0 bases, with 18 bases left in between. Germline V lookup: CDR1 SEHNR, CDR2 FQNEAQ (reference sequence). This CDR3 contains 17 residues. CDR3 residues: CASSPDPGSLSGNTIYF. DNA for the CDR3: TGTGCCAGCAGTCCGGATCCCGGGAGCCTCTCTGGAAACACCATATATTTT.

The chain carries TRBV7-2 and TRBJ1-5; 8 bases align to TRBD1. Losses at the gene ends were 6 bases for V and 2 bases for J; bases not matched to a gene: 3. The germline V gene encodes CDR1 SGHTA and CDR2 FQGNSA. The CDR3 loop spans 14 amino acids. CDR3 bases: TGTGCCAGCAGGGTGACAGGGGGCAATCAGCCCCAGCATTTT. Its translation is CASRVTGGNQPQHF.

This rearrangement joins TRBV7-9 to TRBJ1-1; 8 positions agree with TRBD1. V shed 3 bases, J shed 5 bases, and the junction held 5 bases outside the gene matches. CDR1 is SEHNR and CDR2 is FQNEAQ in the germline V gene (reference sequence). The CDR3 sequence is 14 residues long. The CDR3 DNA is TGTGCCAGCAGCTTCTCCGGGACAGGTACTGAAGCTTTCTTT. Translation: CASSFSGTGTEAFF.

The J gene is TRBJ2-7, the V gene TRBV27, with TRBD1 matching over 9 bases. V lost 1 base and J lost 5; bases outside the gene matches: 3. Germline CDR1 MNHEY, CDR2 SMNVEV (reference sequence). The CDR3 is 14 amino acids. The CDR3 is CASSLWTGVNEQYF. The CDR3 coding sequence is TGTGCCAGCAGTTTATGGACAGGGGTAAACGAGCAGTACTTC.

V usage is TRBV5-5 and J usage is TRBJ1-1; D might be TRBD1 (5 bases). The CDR3 covers 15 residues. Trimming cost V 4 bases and J 1 base, with 14 bases left between them. Germline CDR1 SGHKS, CDR2 YYEKEE (reference sequence). In DNA, the CDR3 is TGTGCCAGCAGCGCTCCTTGGAGGGGGAACACTGAAGCTTTCTTT. This encodes CASSAPWRGNTEAFF.

The chain joins TRBV7-8 to TRBJ1-1; no clear D gene. V was cut by 5 bases and J by 0 bases, with 13 bases left in between. This CDR3 contains 15 residues. Germline values: CDR1 SGHVS, CDR2 FQNEAQ. The CDR3 bases are TGTGCCAGCAGCCACGGGGTCCCAATGAACACTGAAGCTTTCTTT. This sequence encodes CASSHGVPMNTEAFF.